This TCR beta chain was retrieved from a study of cytomegalovirus exposure and HLA in healthy donors. Study as a whole: In an earlier analysis, 90 million to 130 million unique TCR beta sequences were found from approximately 190 million T cells.

Both 60 Vbeta primers and 13 Jbeta primers went into the PCR. This table comes from immunoSEQ multiplex PCR, and its TCRdb copy is limited to in-frame clones, with some not included. Of about 37,000 clones listed, about four fifths are singletons. CDR1 is WSHSY and CDR2 is SAAADI in the germline V gene. The length of the CDR3 is 15 residues. Trimming cost V 10 bases and J 5 bases, with 23 bases left between them. Material for sequencing was PBMCs. This receptor was taken from a woman in her thirties or forties in good health and CMV-seronegative. J is TRBJ2-5 and V is TRBV10-2, with a tentative D call TRBD2 (6 bases). The CDR3 loop reads CATTDRSFRGETQYF. The CDR3 bases are TGCGCCACGACTGATCGAAGTTTCCGGGGGGAGACCCAGTACTTC.